The 20 T cell receptor beta chains listed next were all sequenced from one sample in a study of blood T cells in healthy people across ages. Together with a sample-barcoded 5' primer, a J-beta primer mix was included in a second PCR lasting roughly 6 to 12 cycles. TCRdb processed the 5' RACE reads anew with MiXCR; each CDR3 protein has one entry. The table has around 820,000 distinct CDR3 sequences, 20% to 25% seen once. This same sample was also taken into another study, of T cells of mothers and their children.

Sample: blood. Source of these receptors: a boy aged 10-17 years in good health.

The CDR3 DNA reads as TGTGCCAGCACCTTCGGGCCGAGCACTGAAGCTTTCTTT. The encoded protein is CASTFGPSTEAFF. The gene calls are TRBV12-3 or TRBV12-4 and TRBJ1-1; D is uncertain. V was clipped by 7 bases and J by 4 bases, with 13 bases between them. The CDR3 totals 13 residues.

Note on this clonotype: A read error is possible here, since a much larger clone lies one base away. The chain has TRBV6-5 and TRBJ1-4; the D is unclear. CDR1 is MNHEY, CDR2 SVGAGI, per germline. The CDR3 extends over 15 amino acids. The DNA of the CDR3 is TGTGCCAGCAGAGACTCGGGGTGGGATGAAGAAAAACTGGTTTTT. Its translation is CASRDSGWDEEKLVF.

J is TRBJ2-3 and V is TRBV5-1, with 7 positions matching TRBD2. Trimming removed 0 bases from V and 10 bases from J; junction bases left unmatched: 8. Germline-derived CDR1 and CDR2 are SGHRS and YFSETQ. CDR3 length: 14 amino acids. The CDR3 bases are TGCGCCAGCAGCTTGGTGCTAGCGGCGGATGCGCAGTATTTT. Protein sequence: CASSLVLAADAQYF.

This clonotype showed up just once. The rearrangement uses TRBV7-9 and TRBJ1-5; D may be TRBD1 (5 bases). The CDR3 runs 14 residues. The V gene's germline CDR1 is SEHNR and CDR2 FQNEAQ (reference sequence). Trimming shortened V by 1 base and J by 4 bases, and 8 bases separated the two germline ends. CDR3 nucleotide sequence: TGTGCCAGCAGCTTAGAATGGACAAATCAGCCCCAGCATTTT. As protein: CASSLEWTNQPQHF.

V is TRBV9 and J is TRBJ2-2; 7 bases fit TRBD2. CDR1 and CDR2 (germline): SGDLS, YYNGEE. CDR3 length: 16 amino acids. V shed 3 bases and J 3 bases; nucleotides not matched to a gene: 8. The CDR3 protein is CASSETREMDTGELFF. The CDR3 nucleotides read TGTGCCAGCAGCGAGACGCGGGAGATGGACACCGGGGAGCTGTTTTTT.

This clonotype came up a few times. The CDR3 nucleotides are TGTGCCAGCAGCTTAAGGGCGGGCCGCTCCTACAATGAGCAGTTCTTC. Its protein is CASSLRAGRSYNEQFF. This chain uses TRBV13 with TRBJ2-1; D is perhaps TRBD2 (5 bases). The V gene lost 2 bases and the J gene lost 0 bases, with 11 bases spanning the gap. This CDR3 has 16 amino acids. Germline V CDR1 and CDR2: PRHDT, FYEKMQ (reference sequence).

J is TRBJ2-5 and V is TRBV28, with D unresolved. The DNA end is a closer match to TRBJ2-7, so the J assignment may be wrong. Germline CDR1 and CDR2: MDHEN and SYDVKM. CDR3 size: 13 residues. This CDR3 is CASSLFRVYEQYF. For the CDR3, the DNA is TGTGCCAGCAGTTTATTTAGGGTGTACGAGCAGTACTTC.

This clonotype has just a few counts. The chain employs TRBV6-6 and TRBJ2-5; D is possibly TRBD1 or TRBD2 (5 bases each). This CDR3 region has 14 residues. V was cut by 0 bases and J by 2 bases, with 7 bases left in between. Per germline, CDR1 MNHNY and CDR2 SVGAGI (reference sequence). Written as DNA, the CDR3 is TGTGCCAGCAGTTACTCGGGGGATCAAGAGACCCAGTACTTC. Translation: CASSYSGDQETQYF.

The gene calls are TRBV20-1 and TRBJ2-6; 7 bases map to TRBD1. The CDR3 has 14 residues. Trimming took 6 bases from V and 3 from J; bases not matched to a gene: 5. Per germline, CDR1 DFQATT and CDR2 SNEGSKA (reference sequence). The CDR3 reads CSANDRVGANVLTF. Written as DNA, the CDR3 is TGCAGTGCCAACGACAGGGTTGGGGCCAACGTCCTGACTTTC.

The V call is TRBV2, the J call TRBJ1-6; D might be TRBD1 (5 bases). V was shortened by 0 bases and J by 8 bases, with 20 bases between the two germline ends. The CDR3 runs to 18 residues. CDR1 and CDR2 from the germline V gene are SNHLY and FYNNEI. As DNA, the CDR3 is TGTGCCAGCAGTGAAGCCGGGGGAAATGAAGGGTGGTATTCACCCCTCCACTTT. Its translation: CASSEAGGNEGWYSPLHF. Complete variable domain (other parts from reference TRBV2 and TRBJ1-6): EPEVTQTPSHQVTQMGQEVILRCVPISNHLYFYWYRQILGQKVEFLVSFYNNEISEKSEIFDDQFSVERPDGSNFTLKIRSTKLEDSAMYFCASSEAGGNEGWYSPLHFGNGTRLTVT.

V gene TRBV29-1 combines with J gene TRBJ2-7; 7 bases align to TRBD1. The V segment lost 6 bases and the J segment 3 bases; nucleotides outside the gene matches: 8. CDR3 length equals 13 residues. From germline, CDR1 is SQVTM and CDR2 ANQGSEA. The CDR3 region has the DNA TGCAGCGTCTTGACAGGGAGAGGCTACGAGCAGTACTTC. It encodes CSVLTGRGYEQYF.

This chain joins TRBV2 and TRBJ2-4; 10 bases match TRBD1. Germline lookup yields CDR1 SNHLY and CDR2 FYNNEI. The J segment lost 15 bases and the V segment lost 6 bases, leaving 26 bases of the junction unmatched. This CDR3 is built from 18 residues. As DNA, the CDR3 is TGTGCCAGCAGCCCTTTCTTTAACCCGTCCGGGACAGGGGAATGGCTGTACTTC. It translates to CASSPFFNPSGTGEWLYF.

This clonotype has just a few counts. CDR3 residues: CASSTWTSGEQETQYF. Written as DNA, the CDR3 is TGTGCCAGCAGTACCTGGACTAGCGGGGAACAAGAGACCCAGTACTTC. The gene calls are TRBV6-2 or TRBV6-3 and TRBJ2-5; 12 bases agree with TRBD2. J lost 2 bases, V lost 5 bases, and 6 bases had no gene match. The CDR3 runs to 16 residues. In germline, CDR1 is MNHEY, CDR2 SVGEGT.

The chain carries TRBV5-1 and TRBJ2-7, with TRBD2 matching 9 bases. Trimming took 0 bases from V and 4 from J; bases not matched to a gene: 2. In germline, CDR1 is SGHRS, CDR2 YFSETQ. CDR3 length: 14 amino acids. The DNA for the CDR3 is TGCGCCAGCAGCTTGGAGCTAGCGGGGTACGAGCAGTACTTC. The encoded protein is CASSLELAGYEQYF.

Notes on this clonotype: One junction end disagrees with the germline gene, perhaps due to a read error. The chain joins TRBV7-3 to TRBJ2-1; the match to TRBD2 covers 7 bases. The length of the CDR3 is 16 residues. Germline loops: CDR1 SGHTA, CDR2 FQGTGA. CDR3 sequence: CVSSLAGRSSYNEQFF. In DNA form, the CDR3 reads TGTGTCAGCAGCTTAGCGGGCCGGAGCTCCTACAATGAGCAGTTCTTC.

This clonotype appeared a few times. The chain couples TRBV6-2 or TRBV6-3 to TRBJ1-2; D gene uncertain. Germline loops: CDR1 MNHEY, CDR2 SVGEGT. V lost 2 bases and J lost 6, with 10 bases in between. This CDR3 region has 13 residues. The CDR3 DNA reads TGTGCCAGCAGTTACGGTGTATGGGATGGCTACACCTTC. Translating it yields CASSYGVWDGYTF.

Ten or more counts support this clonotype. The genes are TRBV10-3 and TRBJ2-5; D perhaps matches TRBD2 (6 bases). The J call may not be correct, given that the DNA end is closer to TRBJ2-7. CDR1 is ENHRY, CDR2 SYGVKD, per germline. The CDR3 extends over 14 amino acids. The DNA for the CDR3 is TGTGCCATCAGTGACGGGACTGGTTCCTACGAGCAGTACTTC. It yields the protein CAISDGTGSYEQYF.

The sample holds a few counts of this clonotype. J is TRBJ1-5 and V is TRBV6-5, with 9 positions matching TRBD1. V shed 6 bases, J shed 4 bases, and the junction held 4 bases outside the gene matches. Per germline, CDR1 MNHEY and CDR2 SVGAGI. The CDR3 contains 14 residues. DNA of the CDR3: TGTGCCAGCAGCGGGACAGGGAAAAATCAGCCCCAGCATTTT. Translation: CASSGTGKNQPQHF.

This rearrangement joins TRBV20-1 to TRBJ1-2, with 7 bases lining up with TRBD1. CDR3 length: 13 amino acids. J lost 8 bases, V lost 1 base, and 7 bases had no gene match. Germline loops: CDR1 DFQATT, CDR2 SNEGSKA (reference sequence). The CDR3 DNA reads as TGCAGTGCTAGAGCCGGGACAGCAAGAGGCTACACCTTC. Translating it yields CSARAGTARGYTF.

This chain links TRBV9 with TRBJ2-1; D not certain. Trimming took off 0 bases at V and 3 bases at J, with 1 base between the two ends. The CDR3 sequence is 12 residues long. Germline values: CDR1 SGDLS, CDR2 YYNGEE. DNA of the CDR3: TGTGCCAGCAGCGTAGACTACAATGAGCAGTTCTTC. Its protein product is CASSVDYNEQFF.